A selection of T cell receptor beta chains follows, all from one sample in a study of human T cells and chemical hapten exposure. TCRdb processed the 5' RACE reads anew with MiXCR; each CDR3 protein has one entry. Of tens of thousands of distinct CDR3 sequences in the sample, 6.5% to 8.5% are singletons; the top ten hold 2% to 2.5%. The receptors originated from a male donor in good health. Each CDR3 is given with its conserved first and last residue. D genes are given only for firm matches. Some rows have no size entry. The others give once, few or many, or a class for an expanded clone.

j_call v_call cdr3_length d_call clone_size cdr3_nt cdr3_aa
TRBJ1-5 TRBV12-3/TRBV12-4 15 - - TGTGCCAGCAGTTCCCTGGGGGAAAGCAATCAGCCCCAGCATTTT CASSSLGESNQPQHF
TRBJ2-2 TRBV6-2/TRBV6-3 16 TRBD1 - TGTGCCAGCAGTTACTTACAGGGGATGGACACCGGGGAGCTGTTTTTT CASSYLQGMDTGELFF
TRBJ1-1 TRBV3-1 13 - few TGTGCCAGCAGCCAAGACGTGCAGGGGGAAGCTTTCTTT CASSQDVQGEAFF
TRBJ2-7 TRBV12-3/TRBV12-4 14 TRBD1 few TGTGCCAGCAGACCCGGACAGGGCGGAGGCGAGCAGTACTTC CASRPGQGGGEQYF
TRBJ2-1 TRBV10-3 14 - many TGTGCCATCAGTGCGCGGGGGCGGTTGAATGAGCAGTTCTTC CAISARGRLNEQFF
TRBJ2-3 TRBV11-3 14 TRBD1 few TGTGCCAGCAGCATTACAGGGGGCACAGATACGCAGTATTTT CASSITGGTDTQYF
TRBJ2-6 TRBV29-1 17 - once TGCAGCGTTGTAAAGGGGACGGAGAGCTCTGGGGCCAACGTCCTGACTTTC CSVVKGTESSGANVLTF
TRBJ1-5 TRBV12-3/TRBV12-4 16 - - TGTGCCAGCAGTCCTACAGGGAATCCTAGCAATCAGCCCCAGCATTTT CASSPTGNPSNQPQHF
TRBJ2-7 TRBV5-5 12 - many TGTGCCAGCAGCCTCCCGAACTACGAGCAGTACTTC CASSLPNYEQYF
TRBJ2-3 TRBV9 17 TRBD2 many TGTGCCAGCAGCGCAGGACTAGCGGGGGACCCCACAGATACGCAGTATTTT CASSAGLAGDPTDTQYF
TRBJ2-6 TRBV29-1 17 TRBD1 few TGCAGCGTTGAAGACCGACAGGGGGAAGCTGGGGCCAACGTCCTGACTTTC CSVEDRQGEAGANVLTF
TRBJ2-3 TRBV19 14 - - TGTGCCAGCCGGCCCCCGCGAGGTGCAAATACGCAGTATTTT CASRPPRGANTQYF
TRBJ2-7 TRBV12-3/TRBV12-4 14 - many TGTGCCAGCAGTTTGTTTGGTTCCTCCTACGAGCAGTACTTC CASSLFGSSYEQYF
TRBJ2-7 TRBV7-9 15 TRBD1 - TGTGCCAGCAGCTTAGGAGACAGGGGGCGGTACGAGCAGTACTTC CASSLGDRGRYEQYF
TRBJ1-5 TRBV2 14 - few TGTGCCAGCAGGGACAGCTCTGTAAATCAGCCCCAGCATTTT CASRDSSVNQPQHF
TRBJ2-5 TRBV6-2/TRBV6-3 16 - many TGTGCCAGCAGGCTCGGGACGGACGGGGGACAAGAGACCCAGTACTTC CASRLGTDGGQETQYF
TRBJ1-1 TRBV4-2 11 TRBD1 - TGTGCCAGCAGCCAGGACAGGGGGGCTTTCTTT CASSQDRGAFF
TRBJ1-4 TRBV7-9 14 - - TGTGCCAGCAGCTTAGGGCCGGGGAATGAAAAACTGTTTTTT CASSLGPGNEKLFF
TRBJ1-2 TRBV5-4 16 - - TGTGCCAGCAGCTTGTTACGCAGGGGCAGCGACTATGGCTACACCTTC CASSLLRRGSDYGYTF
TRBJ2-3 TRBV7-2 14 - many TGTGCCAGCAGTTCAGATACTGGCACAGATACGCAGTATTTT CASSSDTGTDTQYF
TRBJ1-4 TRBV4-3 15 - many TGCGCCAGCAGCCAAGTTGCGATTCCGGATGAAAAACTGTTTTTT CASSQVAIPDEKLFF
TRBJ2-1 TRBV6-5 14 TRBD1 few TGTGCCAGCACCGGGACAGGGGTATCCAATGAGCAGTTCTTC CASTGTGVSNEQFF
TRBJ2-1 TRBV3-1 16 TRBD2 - TGTGCCAGCAGCCAGCGTAGCGGGACCGCCTACAATGAGCAGTTCTTC CASSQRSGTAYNEQFF